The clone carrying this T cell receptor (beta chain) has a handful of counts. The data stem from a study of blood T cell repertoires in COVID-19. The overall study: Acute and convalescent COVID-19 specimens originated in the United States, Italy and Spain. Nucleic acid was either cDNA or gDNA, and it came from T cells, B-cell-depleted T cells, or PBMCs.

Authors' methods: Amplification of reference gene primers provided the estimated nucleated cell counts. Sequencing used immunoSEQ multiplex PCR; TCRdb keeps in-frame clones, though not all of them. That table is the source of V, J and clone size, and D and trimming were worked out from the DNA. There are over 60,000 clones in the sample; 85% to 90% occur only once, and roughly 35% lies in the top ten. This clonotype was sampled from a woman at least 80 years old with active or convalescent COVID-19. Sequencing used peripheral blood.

DNA for the CDR3: TGCGCCAGCAGTGATATCTGCAGCTCTGGAAACACCATATATTTT. Protein product: CASSDICSSGNTIYF. The chain recombines TRBV10-1 with TRBJ1-3, with unresolved D. CDR1 is WNHNN and CDR2 is SYGVQD in the germline V gene (reference sequence). Trimming removed 3 bases from V and 0 bases from J, with 9 bases in between. The CDR3 length is 15 residues.